This passage covers 24 T cell receptor beta chains from one sample sequenced in a study of cytomegalovirus exposure and HLA in healthy donors. The PCR used 60 Vbeta and 13 Jbeta primers. Assay used: immunoSEQ multiplex PCR; TCRdb lists only in-frame clones, some missing. The sample consists of around 160,000 clones, roughly 75% of them appearing once. Material: PBMCs. The receptors originated from a male donor in good health and CMV-seronegative.

This clone has just one count. The chain links TRBV6-5 to TRBJ2-3; 9 nucleotides match TRBD1. With V trimmed by 4 bases and J by 0 bases, 2 bases remained unmatched. From germline, CDR1 is MNHEY and CDR2 SVGAGI. The CDR3 is 15 residues long. As DNA, the CDR3 is TGTGCCAGCAGTTGGGACAGGGCCAGCACAGATACGCAGTATTTT. Encoded protein: CASSWDRASTDTQYF.

This clone turned up a few times. The junction does not match germline at one end; this may be a read error. The chain has TRBV19 and TRBJ1-5; D is perhaps TRBD1 (6 bases). CDR3 length equals 13 residues. Germline V gives CDR1 LNHDA, CDR2 SQIVND (reference sequence). This CDR3 reads CASSIVDSPTLDF. The CDR3 bases are TGTGCCAGTAGTATAGTGGACAGCCCGACCTTGGATTTT.

The chain is built from TRBV27 and TRBJ1-5, with a tentative D call TRBD1 (5 bases). V dropped 4 bases and J dropped 4 bases, with 8 bases sitting between them. Looked up from germline, CDR1 is MNHEY and CDR2 is SMNVEV (reference sequence). The CDR3 has 13 amino acids. The CDR3 spells CASSSDRNQPQHF. Written as DNA, the CDR3 is TGTGCCAGCAGTTCCGACAGAAATCAGCCCCAGCATTTT.

In this sample, this clone turned up a few times. The gene calls are TRBV2 and TRBJ2-2, with D perhaps TRBD2 (6 bases). Deletions cut 2 bases from V and 1 base from J, with 8 bases between. Germline CDR1 and CDR2: SNHLY and FYNNEI. The CDR3 is 15 amino acids. This chain's CDR3 is CASSERDLNTGELFF. The CDR3 DNA sequence: TGTGCCAGCAGTGAAAGGGACTTGAACACCGGGGAGCTGTTTTTT.

The chain uses TRBV9 and TRBJ2-5; D might be TRBD1 (6 bases). The CDR3 is 14 residues long. Trimming cost V 3 bases and J 14 bases, with 23 bases left between them. Germline V gives CDR1 SGDLS, CDR2 YYNGEE. The CDR3 DNA follows: TGTGCCAGCAGCGGTAGGGGGAGTGGGTACGAGCAATACTTC. This translates into CASSGRGSGYEQYF.

V is TRBV28 and J is TRBJ2-4; maybe TRBD1 (6 bases). V lost 4 bases and J lost 5, with 12 bases in between. Germline CDR1 reads MDHEN; CDR2 reads SYDVKM. CDR3 length: 14 residues. The CDR3 here is CASSSTGSQNIQYF. The CDR3 coding sequence is TGTGCCAGCAGTTCTACAGGGAGCCAAAACATTCAGTACTTC.

The chain carries TRBV9 and TRBJ1-5; 8 nucleotides match TRBD1. CDR3 length equals 17 residues. V trimming: 1 base; J trimming: 0 bases; junction bases outside the gene matches: 6. The germline V gene has CDR1 SGDLS and CDR2 YYNGEE. CDR3 nucleotides: TGTGCCAGCAGCGTACTCTGGACAGGGACTAGCAATCAGCCCCAGCATTTT. The encoded protein is CASSVLWTGTSNQPQHF.

The chain combines TRBV18 with TRBJ2-7; TRBD2 matches 10 bases. Germline loops: CDR1 KGHSH, CDR2 LQKENI. V was clipped by 3 bases and J by 6 bases; unmatched bases: 2. This CDR3 is 13 amino acids long. CDR3 DNA sequence: TGTGCCAGCTCACCTTTAGCGGGAGGCGAGCAGTACTTC. Encoded protein: CASSPLAGGEQYF.

This chain uses TRBV7-9 with TRBJ2-3, with 8 bases identical to TRBD2. Per the germline V gene, CDR1 is SEHNR and CDR2 is FQNEAQ (reference sequence). The CDR3 is made up of 16 amino acids. The V segment lost 5 bases and the J segment 4 bases; nucleotides outside the gene matches: 11. The chain's CDR3 is CASSPSGGGLPDTQYF. The CDR3 DNA follows: TGTGCCAGCAGCCCCTCGGGCGGGGGGCTCCCAGATACGCAGTATTTT.

The chain links TRBV2 to TRBJ2-3, with TRBD2 matching over 8 bases. The germline CDR1 and CDR2 sequences are SNHLY and FYNNEI. Trimming cost V 1 base and J 9 bases; bases outside gene matches: 12. This CDR3 is built from 16 residues. This CDR3 reads CASSEGEGTRRPTQYF. CDR3 DNA sequence: TGTGCCAGCAGTGAAGGAGAAGGGACTAGGCGGCCGACGCAGTATTTT.

The CDR3 here is CASSVISGGLETQYF. The CDR3 coding sequence is TGTGCCAGCAGCGTGATAAGCGGGGGGTTAGAGACCCAGTACTTC. The chain recombines TRBV9 with TRBJ2-5; 9 nucleotides match TRBD2. The CDR3 is 15 residues long. Germline CDR1 is SGDLS and CDR2 is YYNGEE. The trim removed 2 bases at V and 4 bases at J, leaving 6 bases unmatched.

V gene TRBV19 combines with J gene TRBJ1-1, with TRBD1 identical over 7 bases. This CDR3 contains 16 residues. J gave up 3 bases and V 6 bases, and 13 bases lay outside the gene matches. The germline CDR1 and CDR2 sequences are LNHDA and SQIVND (reference sequence). The CDR3 loop is CASRISILTGYTEAFF. The CDR3 nucleotides are TGTGCCAGTAGAATATCCATACTGACAGGGTACACTGAAGCTTTCTTT.

This clone was detected only a few times. V gene TRBV6-6 combines with J gene TRBJ1-5, with 8 positions matching TRBD1. Trimming cost V 2 bases and J 5 bases; bases outside gene matches: 2. Per the germline V gene, CDR1 is MNHNY and CDR2 is SVGAGI (reference sequence). This CDR3 has 14 residues. Here the CDR3 DNA reads TGTGCCAGCAGTTACGGACAGGGTTATCAGCCCCAGCATTTT. Translated: CASSYGQGYQPQHF.

The chain recombines TRBV19 with TRBJ1-2; the match to TRBD1 covers 7 bases. The CDR3 spans 16 residues. Germline V gene sequence: CDR1 LNHDA, CDR2 SQIVND (reference sequence). V lost 4 bases, J lost 2 bases, and 10 bases stayed unmatched. The CDR3, as DNA: TGTGCCAGTAGTACACGAACCGGGACAGCGAACTATGGCTACACCTTC. Translation: CASSTRTGTANYGYTF. The entire variable domain, with the rest obtained from reference TRBV19 and TRBJ1-2, is as follows: DGGITQSPKYLFRKEGQNVTLSCEQNLNHDAMYWYRQDPGQGLRLIYYSQIVNDFQKGDIAEGYSVSREKKESFPLTVTSAQKNPTAFYLCASSTRTGTANYGYTFGSGTRLTVV.

CDR3 DNA sequence: TGCAGCGGACGATGGACAGGGCAAGATGGCTACACCTTC. Translated: CSGRWTGQDGYTF. The chain links TRBV29-1 to TRBJ1-2, with 8 bases that match TRBD1. With 7 bases clipped from V and 6 bases from J, the junction kept 10 bases outside the gene matches. CDR1 is SQVTM, CDR2 ANQGSEA, per germline. The CDR3 has 13 amino acids. The full variable domain, in which reference TRBV29-1 and TRBJ1-2 provide the parts outside the CDR3, is SAVISQKPSRDICQRGTSLTIQCQVDSQVTMMFWYRQQPGQSLTLIATANQGSEATYESGFVIDKFPISRPNLTFSTLTVSNMSPEDSSIYLCSGRWTGQDGYTFGSGTRLTVV.

This clone was counted between two and nine times. V is TRBV7-9 and J is TRBJ1-1; D gene unclear. Trimming cost V 6 bases and J 10 bases, with 12 bases left between them. Germline V lookup: CDR1 SEHNR, CDR2 FQNEAQ (reference sequence). The CDR3 covers 11 residues. CDR3 sequence (DNA): TGTGCCAGCAGTGACGGATCGGGAGCTTTCTTT. Amino acid sequence: CASSDGSGAFF.

The rearrangement uses TRBV6-5 and TRBJ1-5; weak D call: TRBD1 (5 bases). There are 15 residues in the CDR3. Deletions cut 0 bases from V and 7 bases from J, with 13 bases between. The germline gives CDR1 MNHEY, CDR2 SVGAGI. The CDR3 protein is CASSYSGEGSQPQHF. The CDR3 bases are TGTGCCAGCAGTTACTCGGGGGAGGGATCCCAGCCCCAGCATTTT.

This clone was observed a few times. The CDR3 loop is CASRPPGQKYYGYTF. For the CDR3, the DNA is TGTGCCAGCAGGCCCCCGGGACAGAAGTACTATGGCTACACCTTC. The chain has TRBV6-6 and TRBJ1-2; 7 bases match TRBD1. The germline CDR1 and CDR2 sequences are MNHNY and SVGAGI (reference sequence). V trimming: 6 bases; J trimming: 3 bases; junction bases outside the gene matches: 10. The CDR3 contains 15 residues.

The chain employs TRBV30 and TRBJ2-7, with 8 bases lining up with TRBD2. Germline V gene data show CDR1 as GTSNPN and CDR2 as SVGIG (reference sequence). V lost 2 bases to trimming and J lost 2 bases; unmatched junction nucleotides: 5. The CDR3 totals 14 residues. The CDR3 loop reads CAWSREGGAYEQYF. The CDR3, as DNA: TGTGCCTGGAGTCGGGAGGGTGGAGCCTACGAGCAGTACTTC.

This rearrangement joins TRBV2 to TRBJ2-1, with 7 bases matching TRBD2. This CDR3 has 13 residues. Germline V gene sequence: CDR1 SNHLY, CDR2 FYNNEI. Trimming at V came to 7 bases and at J to 7 bases, leaving 7 bases not matched to a gene. CDR3 loop: CASKIAGLNEQFF. The CDR3 DNA reads as TGTGCCAGCAAAATAGCGGGCTTGAATGAGCAGTTCTTC.

The chain uses TRBV7-8 and TRBJ2-5; 7 bases fit TRBD2. The germline V gene has CDR1 SGHVS and CDR2 FQNEAQ. CDR3 length equals 14 residues. The V gene end was trimmed by 2 bases and the J gene end by 5 bases; junction bases not matched to a gene: 5. CDR3 amino acids: CASSLRVGGETQYF. CDR3 in DNA: TGTGCCAGCAGCTTAAGAGTGGGGGGGGAGACCCAGTACTTC.

This clone was seen only a few times. The chain couples TRBV4-3 to TRBJ2-5, with no clear D. CDR3 size: 14 residues. Trimming took 0 bases from V and 2 from J, leaving 7 bases between them. In germline, CDR1 is LGHNA, CDR2 YSLEER. As DNA, the CDR3 is TGCGCCAGCAGCCAAGATTTGGCTCAAGAGACCCAGTACTTC. It is translated as CASSQDLAQETQYF.

In regard to this clone: The sample has other DNA sequences that encode this CDR3 too. The genes are TRBV6-5 and TRBJ1-1, with D hard to call. The V and J ends lost 3 bases and 1 base respectively, with 6 bases between them. The CDR3 is 13 residues long. Germline V lookup: CDR1 MNHEY, CDR2 SVGAGI. CDR3 DNA: TGTGCCAGCAGTTATAGAGGGAACACTGAAGCTTTCTTT. This encodes CASSYRGNTEAFF.

The chain recombines TRBV7-3 with TRBJ2-7; 8 bases align to TRBD2. The J segment lost 7 bases and the V segment lost 2 bases, leaving 10 bases of the junction unmatched. This CDR3 region has 15 residues. Germline CDR1 reads SGHTA; CDR2 reads FQGTGA. CDR3 sequence reads: CASSLEAAGDREQYF. CDR3 nucleotide sequence: TGTGCCAGCAGCTTAGAAGCAGCGGGAGATAGGGAGCAGTACTTC.